These T cell receptor beta chains were read from a single sample in a study of blood T cell repertoires in COVID-19. Measured with immunoSEQ multiplex PCR; TCRdb has only the in-frame clones, and not every one. The sample lists around 240,000 clones, roughly 88% occurring once. Material: PBMCs or T cells enriched from blood (not recorded which). These receptors all stem from a woman between 50 and 59 years old who had recovered from COVID-19. The CDR3 runs from the conserved cysteine through the conserved F or W. D genes are given only for firm matches. Clone size is shown for a subset of rows, as once, few, many or a class of expanded clone.

D gene: TRBD2
J gene: TRBJ2-3
clone size: .
V gene: TRBV10-3
CDR3 protein: CAISEPAGRGLTDTQYF
CDR3 DNA: TGTGCCATCAGTGAACCCGCCGGGAGGGGACTCACAGATACGCAGTATTTT

D gene: .
J gene: TRBJ1-5
clone size: once
V gene: TRBV18
CDR3 protein: CASSPPGAGNQPQHF
CDR3 DNA: TGTGCCAGCTCACCACCGGGGGCAGGCAATCAGCCCCAGCATTTT

D gene: .
J gene: TRBJ2-5
clone size: .
V gene: TRBV11-1
CDR3 protein: CASSLNRGSQETQYF
CDR3 DNA: TGTGCCAGCAGCCTGAATCGGGGGTCCCAAGAGACCCAGTACTTC

D gene: .
J gene: TRBJ1-1
clone size: .
V gene: TRBV19
CDR3 protein: CASSIDRVMNTEAFF
CDR3 DNA: TGTGCCAGTAGTATAGACAGGGTAATGAACACTGAAGCTTTCTTT

D gene: TRBD1
J gene: TRBJ1-5
clone size: .
V gene: TRBV9
CDR3 protein: CASSATGDSNQPQHF
CDR3 DNA: TGTGCCAGCAGCGCCACAGGGGATAGCAATCAGCCCCAGCATTTT

D gene: TRBD1
J gene: TRBJ2-1
clone size: .
V gene: TRBV9
CDR3 protein: CASQGGDSSYNEQFF
CDR3 DNA: TGTGCCAGCCAGGGTGGGGACAGCTCCTACAATGAGCAGTTCTTC

D gene: .
J gene: TRBJ2-1
clone size: .
V gene: TRBV7-8
CDR3 protein: CASSSLLQGRRFDEQFF
CDR3 DNA: TGTGCCAGCAGCTCACTACTCCAGGGGCGGCGGTTCGATGAGCAGTTCTTC

D gene: TRBD1
J gene: TRBJ1-2
clone size: .
V gene: TRBV28
CDR3 protein: CASSSGTGLRGHYGYTF
CDR3 DNA: TGTGCCAGCAGCTCAGGGACAGGGCTTCGGGGGCACTATGGCTACACCTTC

D gene: .
J gene: TRBJ2-5
clone size: .
V gene: TRBV7-6
CDR3 protein: CASSLFTMNQETQYF
CDR3 DNA: TGTGCCAGCAGCTTATTCACAATGAACCAAGAGACCCAGTACTTC

D gene: .
J gene: TRBJ1-3
clone size: .
V gene: TRBV30
CDR3 protein: CAWSVTRASGNTIYF
CDR3 DNA: TGTGCCTGGAGTGTAACTAGGGCCTCTGGAAACACCATATATTTT

D gene: .
J gene: TRBJ1-2
clone size: few
V gene: TRBV19
CDR3 protein: CASSIGSGSNYGYTF
CDR3 DNA: TGTGCCAGTAGTATAGGAAGCGGTAGTAACTATGGCTACACCTTC

D gene: .
J gene: TRBJ2-7
clone size: .
V gene: TRBV27
CDR3 protein: CASSPSTVSYEQYF
CDR3 DNA: TGTGCCAGCAGTCCCTCCACAGTCTCCTACGAGCAGTACTTC

D gene: TRBD1
J gene: TRBJ1-2
clone size: .
V gene: TRBV7-9
CDR3 protein: CASRHSGQSSYGYTF
CDR3 DNA: TGTGCCAGCAGGCACTCGGGACAGTCTTCCTATGGCTACACCTTC

D gene: .
J gene: TRBJ1-5
clone size: .
V gene: TRBV28
CDR3 protein: CASGTVPRGFNQPQHF
CDR3 DNA: TGTGCCAGCGGTACAGTTCCGCGGGGGTTCAATCAGCCCCAGCATTTT

D gene: TRBD2
J gene: TRBJ2-1
clone size: .
V gene: TRBV28
CDR3 protein: CASSLGLDEQFF
CDR3 DNA: TGTGCCAGCAGTTTAGGACTAGATGAGCAGTTCTTC

D gene: .
J gene: TRBJ2-1
clone size: .
V gene: TRBV4-3
CDR3 protein: CASSQGGGSSYNEQFF
CDR3 DNA: TGCGCCAGCAGCCAAGGCGGCGGTAGCTCCTACAATGAGCAGTTCTTC

D gene: .
J gene: TRBJ2-7
clone size: .
V gene: TRBV6-5
CDR3 protein: CASKEGGINEQYF
CDR3 DNA: TGTGCCAGCAAAGAGGGAGGAATCAACGAGCAGTACTTC

D gene: .
J gene: TRBJ1-1
clone size: .
V gene: TRBV28
CDR3 protein: CASRTTGRDRTEAFF
CDR3 DNA: TGTGCCAGCAGGACCACAGGGAGGGATCGAACTGAAGCTTTCTTT

D gene: .
J gene: TRBJ1-3
clone size: .
V gene: TRBV7-2
CDR3 protein: CASSFNSGNTIYF
CDR3 DNA: TGTGCCAGCAGCTTTAACAGTGGAAACACCATATATTTT

D gene: .
J gene: TRBJ1-5
clone size: .
V gene: TRBV5-1
CDR3 protein: CASSLGQANQPQHF
CDR3 DNA: TGCGCCAGCAGCTTGGGGCAGGCTAATCAGCCCCAGCATTTT

D gene: .
J gene: TRBJ1-5
clone size: few
V gene: TRBV19
CDR3 protein: CASSAGDPSNQPQHF
CDR3 DNA: TGTGCCAGTAGCGCCGGGGATCCAAGTAATCAGCCCCAGCATTTT

D gene: TRBD2
J gene: TRBJ2-3
clone size: .
V gene: TRBV3-1/TRBV3-2
CDR3 protein: CASSHHGQREGADTQYF
CDR3 DNA: TGTGCCAGCAGCCACCACGGCCAGCGGGAGGGGGCAGATACGCAGTATTTT

D gene: TRBD2
J gene: TRBJ2-1
clone size: .
V gene: TRBV4-1
CDR3 protein: CASSQPKRGRSYNEQFF
CDR3 DNA: TGCGCCAGCAGCCAACCCAAGCGGGGGCGTTCCTACAATGAGCAGTTCTTC

D gene: TRBD1
J gene: TRBJ1-2
clone size: few
V gene: TRBV7-2
CDR3 protein: CASSLGTGGVGYTF
CDR3 DNA: TGTGCCAGCAGCTTGGGGACAGGGGGAGTCGGCTACACCTTC

D gene: .
J gene: TRBJ2-5
clone size: .
V gene: TRBV28
CDR3 protein: CASSLFTRVETQYF
CDR3 DNA: TGTGCCAGCAGTTTATTCACCAGGGTCGAGACCCAGTACTTC

D gene: TRBD2
J gene: TRBJ2-2
clone size: .
V gene: TRBV2
CDR3 protein: CASYDGRGKAGELFF
CDR3 DNA: TGTGCCAGCTACGACGGGAGGGGGAAGGCCGGGGAGCTGTTTTTT

D gene: .
J gene: TRBJ2-2
clone size: .
V gene: TRBV3-1/TRBV3-2
CDR3 protein: CASSQVAQGIGELFF
CDR3 DNA: TGTGCCAGCAGCCAAGTCGCTCAGGGTATAGGGGAGCTGTTTTTT

D gene: .
J gene: TRBJ1-6
clone size: .
V gene: TRBV7-9
CDR3 protein: CASSNRVGDSPLHF
CDR3 DNA: TGTGCCAGCAGCAACAGGGTAGGAGATTCACCCCTCCACTTT

D gene: TRBD2
J gene: TRBJ2-3
clone size: .
V gene: TRBV5-1
CDR3 protein: CASSWVEGVAGGSTDTQYF
CDR3 DNA: TGCGCCAGCAGCTGGGTCGAGGGAGTAGCGGGGGGTAGCACAGATACGCAGTATTTT

D gene: TRBD1
J gene: TRBJ2-7
clone size: .
V gene: TRBV4-1
CDR3 protein: CASSQVRGQGTYEQYF
CDR3 DNA: TGCGCCAGCAGCCAAGTTCGGGGACAGGGGACCTACGAGCAGTACTTC

D gene: .
J gene: TRBJ1-1
clone size: .
V gene: TRBV19
CDR3 protein: CASSRAPLAFF
CDR3 DNA: TGTGCCAGTAGTCGCGCACCTCTAGCTTTCTTT

D gene: .
J gene: TRBJ1-2
clone size: .
V gene: TRBV20-1
CDR3 protein: CSASRGTNYGYTF
CDR3 DNA: TGCAGTGCTAGTAGAGGTACTAACTATGGCTACACCTTC

D gene: TRBD1
J gene: TRBJ1-5
clone size: .
V gene: TRBV30
CDR3 protein: CAWSGRQGAGQPQHF
CDR3 DNA: TGTGCCTGGAGTGGTCGGCAGGGGGCAGGCCAGCCCCAGCATTTT

D gene: .
J gene: TRBJ1-1
clone size: .
V gene: TRBV4-1
CDR3 protein: CASSQAYRQTGTEAFF
CDR3 DNA: TGCGCCAGCAGCCAAGCCTACCGACAGACGGGCACTGAAGCTTTCTTT